The rows below give T cell receptor beta chains drawn from one sample of a study of technical replicates of blood from several donors. Clones were read by immunoSEQ multiplex PCR, and TCRdb kept only the in-frame ones, dropping some. This table holds around 12,000 clones, roughly 79% found once. Sequencing was performed on PBMCs. These receptors all stem from a human donor in good health. The CDR3 runs from the conserved cysteine through the conserved F or W. D genes are given only for firm matches. Expanded clones are given a class, and other clones once, few, many or no size at all.

j_call: TRBJ2-7
v_call: TRBV15
clone_size: once
d_call: -
cdr3_nt: TGTGCCACCAGCAGAGATGGGGGAGGCGAGCAGTACTTC
cdr3_aa: CATSRDGGGEQYF

j_call: TRBJ2-2
v_call: TRBV7-2
clone_size: few
d_call: TRBD2
cdr3_nt: TGTGCCAGCAGCCCGTGGACTAGCCCCGGGGAGCTGTTTTTT
cdr3_aa: CASSPWTSPGELFF

j_call: TRBJ2-5
v_call: TRBV30
clone_size: once
d_call: -
cdr3_nt: TGTGCCTGGAGTGTAAGCCGTGTCACAGTCAAAAGGGAGACCCAGTACTTC
cdr3_aa: CAWSVSRVTVKRETQYF

j_call: TRBJ2-1
v_call: TRBV29-1
clone_size: medium-sized
d_call: TRBD1
cdr3_nt: TGCAGCGCCACAGGGGGCTCCTACAATGAGCAGTTCTTC
cdr3_aa: CSATGGSYNEQFF

j_call: TRBJ2-5
v_call: TRBV5-4
clone_size: once
d_call: -
cdr3_nt: TGTGCCAGCAGCTTGTTAAGCGAGGAGACCCAGTACTTC
cdr3_aa: CASSLLSEETQYF

j_call: TRBJ2-7
v_call: TRBV2
clone_size: -
d_call: TRBD2
cdr3_nt: TGTGCCAGCAGTCCGACTAGCGGACGCCAGGGGGAGCAGTACTTC
cdr3_aa: CASSPTSGRQGEQYF

j_call: TRBJ2-7
v_call: TRBV2
clone_size: -
d_call: -
cdr3_nt: TGTGCCAGCAGTGAGGATAGGGGTAGGGTCTACGAGCAGTACTTC
cdr3_aa: CASSEDRGRVYEQYF

j_call: TRBJ2-7
v_call: TRBV19
clone_size: -
d_call: TRBD2
cdr3_nt: TGTGCCAGTAGATCCACTAGCGACCTCTCCTACGAGCAGTACTTC
cdr3_aa: CASRSTSDLSYEQYF

j_call: TRBJ1-5
v_call: TRBV2
clone_size: -
d_call: -
cdr3_nt: TGTGCCAGCAGTGCGGTTACAGGCAATCAGCCCCAGCATTTT
cdr3_aa: CASSAVTGNQPQHF

j_call: TRBJ2-3
v_call: TRBV6-1
clone_size: -
d_call: -
cdr3_nt: TGTGCCAGCAGGGAAAGCGGCCTTTCCACAGATACGCAGTATTTT
cdr3_aa: CASRESGLSTDTQYF

j_call: TRBJ1-1
v_call: TRBV5-1
clone_size: few
d_call: -
cdr3_nt: TGCGCCAGCAGCCTTCGGACTGATGGGCTTGAAGCTTTCTTT
cdr3_aa: CASSLRTDGLEAFF

j_call: TRBJ1-5
v_call: TRBV6-1
clone_size: few
d_call: TRBD1
cdr3_nt: TGTGCCAGCAGTGATACAGGGGTCTCTAATCAGCCCCAGCATTTT
cdr3_aa: CASSDTGVSNQPQHF

j_call: TRBJ2-3
v_call: TRBV5-1
clone_size: -
d_call: -
cdr3_nt: TGCGCCACAAAGCTAGCAGAAGGCACAGATACGCAGTATTTT
cdr3_aa: CATKLAEGTDTQYF

j_call: TRBJ1-2
v_call: TRBV5-6
clone_size: once
d_call: -
cdr3_nt: TGTGCCAGCAGCTTGTTAACAGCCATGGGCTACACCTTC
cdr3_aa: CASSLLTAMGYTF

j_call: TRBJ2-1
v_call: TRBV7-3
clone_size: few
d_call: -
cdr3_nt: TGTGCCAGCAGCTTTGGAGCGGGCCACTCCTACAATGAGCAGTTCTTC
cdr3_aa: CASSFGAGHSYNEQFF

j_call: TRBJ1-2
v_call: TRBV19
clone_size: -
d_call: -
cdr3_nt: TGTGCCAGTAGTCGCACACAGGGTATCTATGGCTACACCTTC
cdr3_aa: CASSRTQGIYGYTF

j_call: TRBJ2-3
v_call: TRBV29-1
clone_size: -
d_call: -
cdr3_nt: TGCAGCTCGAGGACGGGCGGGCTCACAGATACGCAGTATTTT
cdr3_aa: CSSRTGGLTDTQYF

j_call: TRBJ2-7
v_call: TRBV6-5
clone_size: -
d_call: TRBD2
cdr3_nt: TGTGCCAGCAGTTACGGTCTAGCGGGGGTTTCCTACTTC
cdr3_aa: CASSYGLAGVSYF

j_call: TRBJ2-3
v_call: TRBV7-9
clone_size: -
d_call: TRBD2
cdr3_nt: TGTGCCAGCAGCCCCGCGGGGACTAGCGAGGCAGATACGCAGTATTTT
cdr3_aa: CASSPAGTSEADTQYF

j_call: TRBJ2-3
v_call: TRBV2
clone_size: once
d_call: -
cdr3_nt: TGTGCCAGCCGGGGTCCGACAGATACGCAGTATTTT
cdr3_aa: CASRGPTDTQYF

j_call: TRBJ2-3
v_call: TRBV7-8
clone_size: -
d_call: TRBD2
cdr3_nt: TGTGCCAGCAGGTCTGGACTAGCGAGTGGGGATACGCAGTATTTT
cdr3_aa: CASRSGLASGDTQYF

j_call: TRBJ1-5
v_call: TRBV4-1
clone_size: -
d_call: TRBD1
cdr3_nt: TGCGCCAGCAGCCAACCCCTCCGGGGACAGTACCAAGATCAGCCCCAGCATTTT
cdr3_aa: CASSQPLRGQYQDQPQHF

j_call: TRBJ2-1
v_call: TRBV6-1
clone_size: medium-sized
d_call: -
cdr3_nt: TGTGCCAGCAGTGAAACTGGAGGGGACCCTTACAATGAGCAGTTCTTC
cdr3_aa: CASSETGGDPYNEQFF

j_call: TRBJ2-2
v_call: TRBV4-2
clone_size: -
d_call: -
cdr3_nt: TGTGCCAGCAGCCCTACGGAGGGGGGGCACGGGGAGCTGTTTTTT
cdr3_aa: CASSPTEGGHGELFF

j_call: TRBJ2-7
v_call: TRBV20-1
clone_size: -
d_call: -
cdr3_nt: TGCAGTGCTAGAGCGGGTGACGAGCAGTACTTC
cdr3_aa: CSARAGDEQYF

j_call: TRBJ1-3
v_call: TRBV28
clone_size: -
d_call: -
cdr3_nt: TGTGCCAGCAGGCTGACAGGCTCTGGAAACACCATATATTTT
cdr3_aa: CASRLTGSGNTIYF

j_call: TRBJ1-6
v_call: TRBV2
clone_size: -
d_call: TRBD1
cdr3_nt: TGTGCCAGCAGTGATTCCAGGGGACAGGATTCACCCCTCCACTTT
cdr3_aa: CASSDSRGQDSPLHF

j_call: TRBJ1-4
v_call: TRBV5-6
clone_size: -
d_call: -
cdr3_nt: TGTGCCAGCAGCCCCAGTGGGGGCCCTACTAATGAAAAACTGTTTTTT
cdr3_aa: CASSPSGGPTNEKLFF

j_call: TRBJ2-2
v_call: TRBV5-4
clone_size: -
d_call: -
cdr3_nt: TGTGCCAGCAGCGCCGGGGGGCGCAGTAACACCGGGGAGCTGTTTTTT
cdr3_aa: CASSAGGRSNTGELFF

j_call: TRBJ2-3
v_call: TRBV19
clone_size: -
d_call: TRBD2
cdr3_nt: TGTGCCAGTAGTAGGACTAGCGGGCTCACAGATACGCAGTATTTT
cdr3_aa: CASSRTSGLTDTQYF

j_call: TRBJ2-7
v_call: TRBV28
clone_size: -
d_call: TRBD2
cdr3_nt: TGTGCCAGCAGCCGGACTAGCGGAGCCTACGAGCAGTACTTC
cdr3_aa: CASSRTSGAYEQYF

j_call: TRBJ2-1
v_call: TRBV27
clone_size: few
d_call: -
cdr3_nt: TGTGCCAGCAGTTTTATAGCGGTTAGCTCCTACAATGAGCAGTTCTTC
cdr3_aa: CASSFIAVSSYNEQFF

j_call: TRBJ2-1
v_call: TRBV6-5
clone_size: -
d_call: -
cdr3_nt: TGTGCCAGCAGGACAGTGGACTACTCCTACAATGAGCAGTTCTTC
cdr3_aa: CASRTVDYSYNEQFF

j_call: TRBJ2-1
v_call: TRBV9
clone_size: -
d_call: TRBD2
cdr3_nt: TGTGCCAGCAGCGTAACTAGCGGAAACTACAATGAGCAGTTCTTC
cdr3_aa: CASSVTSGNYNEQFF

j_call: TRBJ1-2
v_call: TRBV5-1
clone_size: -
d_call: -
cdr3_nt: TGCGCCAGCAGCTTCTGGGCTGGCTATGGCTACACCTTC
cdr3_aa: CASSFWAGYGYTF

j_call: TRBJ2-3
v_call: TRBV25-1
clone_size: -
d_call: TRBD1
cdr3_nt: TGTGCCAGCAGTGAATATTGGAGACAGGGCAGTAGCACAGATACGCAGTATTTT
cdr3_aa: CASSEYWRQGSSTDTQYF

j_call: TRBJ2-1
v_call: TRBV6-1
clone_size: once
d_call: -
cdr3_nt: TGTGCCAGCAGTGAGGTCCATGGCGAGCAGTTCTTC
cdr3_aa: CASSEVHGEQFF

j_call: TRBJ2-7
v_call: TRBV15
clone_size: -
d_call: TRBD1
cdr3_nt: TGTGCCACCAGCAGAGGAGGGGGACAGGGCCAGCTCGAGCAGTACTTC
cdr3_aa: CATSRGGGQGQLEQYF

j_call: TRBJ1-3
v_call: TRBV19
clone_size: -
d_call: -
cdr3_nt: TGTGCCAGTAGGGACGGGATCTCTGGAAACACCATATATTTT
cdr3_aa: CASRDGISGNTIYF

j_call: TRBJ2-2
v_call: TRBV19
clone_size: -
d_call: TRBD2
cdr3_nt: TGTGCCAGTAGTCGCGAGCGGGAGCACACCGGGGAGCTGTTTTTT
cdr3_aa: CASSREREHTGELFF

j_call: TRBJ2-5
v_call: TRBV5-6
clone_size: few
d_call: TRBD1
cdr3_nt: TGTGCCAGCAGCCCGGGACAGGTGTGGGAGACCCAGTACTTC
cdr3_aa: CASSPGQVWETQYF

j_call: TRBJ2-3
v_call: TRBV9
clone_size: -
d_call: -
cdr3_nt: TGTGCCAGCAGCGTAGCGGTACAGTACACAGATACGCAGTATTTT
cdr3_aa: CASSVAVQYTDTQYF

j_call: TRBJ1-2
v_call: TRBV6-6
clone_size: -
d_call: -
cdr3_nt: TGTGCCAGCATTGATTCAGACGGAGTTTATGGCTACACCTTC
cdr3_aa: CASIDSDGVYGYTF

j_call: TRBJ1-1
v_call: TRBV27
clone_size: -
d_call: TRBD1
cdr3_nt: TGTGCCAGCAGTCTCAGGGGGTTGTACACTGAAGCTTTCTTT
cdr3_aa: CASSLRGLYTEAFF

j_call: TRBJ2-5
v_call: TRBV2
clone_size: once
d_call: -
cdr3_nt: TGTGCCAGCCTCCCGAGGCCCCGGGAGACCCAGTACTTC
cdr3_aa: CASLPRPRETQYF

j_call: TRBJ1-4
v_call: TRBV30
clone_size: few
d_call: -
cdr3_nt: TGTGCCTGGAGGTGGGGAGCTAATGAAAAACTGTTTTTT
cdr3_aa: CAWRWGANEKLFF

j_call: TRBJ2-7
v_call: TRBV6-5
clone_size: once
d_call: TRBD1
cdr3_nt: TGTGCCAGCAGTCCCGGACAGGGGACCTACGAGCAGTACTTC
cdr3_aa: CASSPGQGTYEQYF

j_call: TRBJ2-1
v_call: TRBV7-2
clone_size: -
d_call: TRBD2
cdr3_nt: TGTGCCAGCAGCTCAACTAGCGGGGAACAGCAGTTCTTC
cdr3_aa: CASSSTSGEQQFF

j_call: TRBJ2-1
v_call: TRBV6-1
clone_size: -
d_call: TRBD1
cdr3_nt: TGTGCCAGCAGGGGGACAGGGGGCGATTGGTATGAGCAGTTCTTC
cdr3_aa: CASRGTGGDWYEQFF

j_call: TRBJ2-2
v_call: TRBV6-6
clone_size: -
d_call: -
cdr3_nt: TGTGCCAGCAACGTAGCGCCCACCGGGGAGCTGTTTTTT
cdr3_aa: CASNVAPTGELFF

j_call: TRBJ2-3
v_call: TRBV6-6
clone_size: -
d_call: -
cdr3_nt: TGTGCCAGCACCCACGGGGGTCAACAAAGCACAGATACGCAGTATTTT
cdr3_aa: CASTHGGQQSTDTQYF

j_call: TRBJ2-3
v_call: TRBV27
clone_size: -
d_call: TRBD1
cdr3_nt: TGTGCCAGCAGGAGAATTTACAGGGGGCTGAAAGATACGCAGTATTTT
cdr3_aa: CASRRIYRGLKDTQYF

j_call: TRBJ1-5
v_call: TRBV15
clone_size: -
d_call: -
cdr3_nt: TGTGCCACCAGCAGGGAAGGCAGGGGTAGCAATCAGCCCCAGCATTTT
cdr3_aa: CATSREGRGSNQPQHF

j_call: TRBJ1-5
v_call: TRBV12-1
clone_size: -
d_call: -
cdr3_nt: TGTGCCAGCATCAAGTACAGGGGTCAGCCCCAGCATTTT
cdr3_aa: CASIKYRGQPQHF

j_call: TRBJ1-2
v_call: TRBV6-4
clone_size: -
d_call: TRBD1
cdr3_nt: TGTGCCAGCAGTGACTTATACAGGGGTCGCACCTCTAACTATGGCTACACCTTC
cdr3_aa: CASSDLYRGRTSNYGYTF

j_call: TRBJ2-7
v_call: TRBV7-9
clone_size: -
d_call: -
cdr3_nt: TGTGCCAGCAGCTTAGCGGTTGGACTCAATCACGAGCAGTACTTC
cdr3_aa: CASSLAVGLNHEQYF

j_call: TRBJ2-2
v_call: TRBV5-1
clone_size: -
d_call: -
cdr3_nt: TGCGCCAGCAGCTTTAATACGAACACCGGGGAGCTGTTTTTT
cdr3_aa: CASSFNTNTGELFF

j_call: TRBJ2-5
v_call: TRBV5-1
clone_size: -
d_call: -
cdr3_nt: TGCGCCAGCAGCTCCGTAATCGCGGGCGCGACCCAAGAGACCCAGTACTTC
cdr3_aa: CASSSVIAGATQETQYF